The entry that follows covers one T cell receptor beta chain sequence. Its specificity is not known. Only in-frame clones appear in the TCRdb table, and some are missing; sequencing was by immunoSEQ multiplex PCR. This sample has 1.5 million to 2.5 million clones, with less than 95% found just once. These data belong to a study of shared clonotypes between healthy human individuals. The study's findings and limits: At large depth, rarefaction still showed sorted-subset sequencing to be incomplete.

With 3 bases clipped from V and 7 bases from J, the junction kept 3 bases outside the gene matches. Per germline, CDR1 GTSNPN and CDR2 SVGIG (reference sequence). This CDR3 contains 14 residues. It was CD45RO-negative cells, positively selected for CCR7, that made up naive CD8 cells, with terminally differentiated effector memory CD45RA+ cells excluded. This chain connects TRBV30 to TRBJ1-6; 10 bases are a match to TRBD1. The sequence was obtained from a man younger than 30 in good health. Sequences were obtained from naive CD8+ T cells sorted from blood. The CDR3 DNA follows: TGTGCCTGGAGGGGGACAGGGGCAAATTCACCCCTCCACTTT. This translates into CAWRGTGANSPLHF.